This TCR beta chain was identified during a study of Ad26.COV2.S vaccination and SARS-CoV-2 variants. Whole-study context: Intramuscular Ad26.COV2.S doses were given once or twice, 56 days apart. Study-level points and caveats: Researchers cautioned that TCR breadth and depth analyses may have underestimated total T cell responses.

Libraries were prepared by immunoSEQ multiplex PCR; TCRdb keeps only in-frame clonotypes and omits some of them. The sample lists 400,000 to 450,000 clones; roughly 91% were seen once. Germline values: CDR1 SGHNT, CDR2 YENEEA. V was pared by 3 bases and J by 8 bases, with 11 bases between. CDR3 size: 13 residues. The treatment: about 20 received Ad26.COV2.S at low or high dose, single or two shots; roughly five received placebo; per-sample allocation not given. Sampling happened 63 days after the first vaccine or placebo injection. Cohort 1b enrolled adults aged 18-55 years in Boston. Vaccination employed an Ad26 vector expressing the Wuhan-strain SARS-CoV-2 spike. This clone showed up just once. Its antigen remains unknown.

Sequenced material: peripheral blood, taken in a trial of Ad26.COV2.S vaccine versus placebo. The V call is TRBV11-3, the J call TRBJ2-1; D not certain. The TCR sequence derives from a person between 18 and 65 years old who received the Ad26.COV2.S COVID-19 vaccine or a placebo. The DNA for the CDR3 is TGTGCCAGCAGCTTTTCTAGTTCCCATGAGCAGTTCTTC. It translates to CASSFSSSHEQFF.